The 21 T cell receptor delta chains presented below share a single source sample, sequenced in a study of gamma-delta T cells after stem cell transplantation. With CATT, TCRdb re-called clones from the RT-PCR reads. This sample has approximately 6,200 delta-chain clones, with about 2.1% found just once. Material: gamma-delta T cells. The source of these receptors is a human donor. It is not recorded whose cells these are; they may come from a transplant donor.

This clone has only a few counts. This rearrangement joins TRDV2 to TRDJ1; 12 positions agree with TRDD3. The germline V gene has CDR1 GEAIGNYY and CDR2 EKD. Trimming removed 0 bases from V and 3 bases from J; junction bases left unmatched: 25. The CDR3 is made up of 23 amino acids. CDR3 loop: CACDTIPSYRPILGDTEADKLIF. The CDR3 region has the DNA TGTGCCTGTGACACCATACCTTCCTACCGCCCCATCCTGGGGGATACGGAGGCCGATAAACTCATCTTT.

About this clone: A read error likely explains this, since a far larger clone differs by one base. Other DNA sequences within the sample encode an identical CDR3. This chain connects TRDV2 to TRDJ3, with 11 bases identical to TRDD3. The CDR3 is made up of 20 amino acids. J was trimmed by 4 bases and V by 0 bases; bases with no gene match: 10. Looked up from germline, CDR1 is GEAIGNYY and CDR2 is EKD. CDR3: CACDTVLGDKSSWDTRQMFF. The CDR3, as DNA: TGTGCCTGTGACACCGTACTGGGGGATAAGAGCTCTTGGGACACCCGACAGATGTTTTTC.

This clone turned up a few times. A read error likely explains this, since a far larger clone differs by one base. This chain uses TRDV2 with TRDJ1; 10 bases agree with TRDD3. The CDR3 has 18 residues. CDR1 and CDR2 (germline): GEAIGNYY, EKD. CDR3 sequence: CACDTLMVGDTGTDKPIF. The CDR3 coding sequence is TGTGCCTGTGACACCCTGATGGTGGGGGATACAGGGACCGATAAACCCATCTTT.

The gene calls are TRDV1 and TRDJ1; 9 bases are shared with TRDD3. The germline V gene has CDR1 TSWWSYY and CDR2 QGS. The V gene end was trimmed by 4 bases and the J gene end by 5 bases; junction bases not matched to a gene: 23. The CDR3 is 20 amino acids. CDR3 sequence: CALGGLILPLGEKSGDKLIF. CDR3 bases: TGTGCTCTTGGGGGACTCATCCTACCACTGGGGGAAAAGAGCGGTGATAAACTCATCTTT.

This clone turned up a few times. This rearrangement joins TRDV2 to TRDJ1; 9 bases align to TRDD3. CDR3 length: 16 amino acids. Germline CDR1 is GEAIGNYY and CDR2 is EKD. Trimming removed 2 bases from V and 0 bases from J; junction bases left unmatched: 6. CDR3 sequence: CACDIVTGGDTDKLIF. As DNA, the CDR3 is TGTGCCTGTGACATCGTTACTGGGGGAGACACCGATAAACTCATCTTT.

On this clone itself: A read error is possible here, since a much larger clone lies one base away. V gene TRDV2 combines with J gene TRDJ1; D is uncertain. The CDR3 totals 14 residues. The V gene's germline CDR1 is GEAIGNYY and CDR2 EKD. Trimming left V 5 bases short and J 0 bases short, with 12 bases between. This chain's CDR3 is CACVLLTNTDKLIF. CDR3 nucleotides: TGTGCCTGTGTCTTACTTACTAACACCGATAAACTCATCTTT.

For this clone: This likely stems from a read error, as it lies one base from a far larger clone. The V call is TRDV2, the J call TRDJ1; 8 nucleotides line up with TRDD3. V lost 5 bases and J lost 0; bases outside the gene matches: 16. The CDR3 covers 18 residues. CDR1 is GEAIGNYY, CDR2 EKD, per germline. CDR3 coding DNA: TGTGCCTGTGGCACTGTCTACTGGGGGTCCAAGTACACCGATAAACTCATCTTT. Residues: CACGTVYWGSKYTDKLIF.

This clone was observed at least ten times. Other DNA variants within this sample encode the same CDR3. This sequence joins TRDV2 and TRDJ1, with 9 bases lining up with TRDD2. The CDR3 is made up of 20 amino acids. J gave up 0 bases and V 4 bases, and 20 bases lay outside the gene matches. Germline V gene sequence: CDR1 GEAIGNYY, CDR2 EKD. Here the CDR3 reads CACDGLPTQQFSLNTDKLIF. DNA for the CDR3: TGTGCCTGTGATGGCCTTCCTACGCAACAATTCTCTCTGAACACCGATAAACTCATCTTT.

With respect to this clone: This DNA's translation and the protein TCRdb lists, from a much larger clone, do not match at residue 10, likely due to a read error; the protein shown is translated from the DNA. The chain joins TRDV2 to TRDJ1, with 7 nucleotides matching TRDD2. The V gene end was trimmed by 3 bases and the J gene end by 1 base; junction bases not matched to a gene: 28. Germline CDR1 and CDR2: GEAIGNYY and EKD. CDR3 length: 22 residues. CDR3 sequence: CACDPLPAVPGKESQPTDKLIF. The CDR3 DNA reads TGTGCCTGTGACCCCCTTCCTGCGGTACCGGGTAAGGAGTCACAGCCCACCGATAAACTCATCTTT.

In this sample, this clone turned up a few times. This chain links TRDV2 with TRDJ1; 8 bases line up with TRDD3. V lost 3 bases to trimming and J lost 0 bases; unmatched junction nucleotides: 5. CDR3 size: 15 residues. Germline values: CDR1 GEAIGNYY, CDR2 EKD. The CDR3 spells CACDYSWGNTDKLIF. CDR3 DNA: TGTGCCTGTGACTACTCCTGGGGGAACACCGATAAACTCATCTTT.

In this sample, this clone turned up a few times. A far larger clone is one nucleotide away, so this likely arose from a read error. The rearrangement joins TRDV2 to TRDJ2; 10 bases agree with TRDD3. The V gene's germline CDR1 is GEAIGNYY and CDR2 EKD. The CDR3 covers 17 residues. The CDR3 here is CARDQVLGDGGTAQLFF. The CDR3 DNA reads TGTGCCCGTGACCAAGTACTGGGGGATGGGGGGACAGCACAACTCTTCTTT.

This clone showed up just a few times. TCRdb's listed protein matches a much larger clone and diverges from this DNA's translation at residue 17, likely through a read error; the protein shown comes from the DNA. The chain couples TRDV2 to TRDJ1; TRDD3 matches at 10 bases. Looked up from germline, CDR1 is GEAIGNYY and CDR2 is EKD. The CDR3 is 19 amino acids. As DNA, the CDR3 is TGTGCCTGTGACCCCCTAGGGGGGGATACGCTGAGGTACACCGATAAACCCATCTTT. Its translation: CACDPLGGDTLRYTDKPIF.

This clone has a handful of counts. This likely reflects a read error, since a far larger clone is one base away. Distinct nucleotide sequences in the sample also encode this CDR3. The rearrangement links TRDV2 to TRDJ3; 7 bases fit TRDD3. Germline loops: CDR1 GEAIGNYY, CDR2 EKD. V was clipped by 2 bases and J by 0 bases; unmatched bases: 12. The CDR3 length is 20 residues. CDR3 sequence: CACDSSAGGPSSWDTRQMFF. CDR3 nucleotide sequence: TGTGCCTGTGACAGCTCAGCTGGGGGCCCTAGCTCCTGGGACACCCGACAGATGTTTTTC.

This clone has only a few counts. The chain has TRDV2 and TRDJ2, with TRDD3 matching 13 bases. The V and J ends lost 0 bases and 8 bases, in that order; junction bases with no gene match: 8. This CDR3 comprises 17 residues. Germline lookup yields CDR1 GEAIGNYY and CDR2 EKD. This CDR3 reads CACDTVTGGYEMAQLFF. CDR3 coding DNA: TGTGCCTGTGACACCGTAACTGGGGGATACGAGATGGCACAACTCTTCTTT.

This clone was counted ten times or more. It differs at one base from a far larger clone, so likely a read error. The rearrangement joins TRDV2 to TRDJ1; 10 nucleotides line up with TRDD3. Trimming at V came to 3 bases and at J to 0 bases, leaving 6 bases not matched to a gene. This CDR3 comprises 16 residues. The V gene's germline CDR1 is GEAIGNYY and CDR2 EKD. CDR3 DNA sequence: TGTGCCTGTGACGAACTGGGGGATCGATACACCGATAAACTCATCTTT. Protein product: CACDELGDRYTDKLIF.

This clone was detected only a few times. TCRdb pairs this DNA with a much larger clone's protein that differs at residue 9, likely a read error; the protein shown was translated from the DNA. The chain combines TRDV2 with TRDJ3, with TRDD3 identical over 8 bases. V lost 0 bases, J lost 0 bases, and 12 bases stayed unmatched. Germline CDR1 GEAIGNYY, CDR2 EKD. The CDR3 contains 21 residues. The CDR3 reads CACDTVLGGTHYSWDTRQMFF. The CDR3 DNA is TGTGCCTGTGACACCGTACTGGGGGGTACGCACTACTCCTGGGACACCCGACAGATGTTTTTC.

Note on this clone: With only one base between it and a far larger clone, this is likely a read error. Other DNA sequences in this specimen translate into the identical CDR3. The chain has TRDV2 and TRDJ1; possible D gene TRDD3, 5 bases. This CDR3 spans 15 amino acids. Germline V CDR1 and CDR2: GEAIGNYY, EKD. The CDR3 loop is CACDTLGGLTDKLIF. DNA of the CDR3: TGTGCCTGTGACACCTTAGGGGGCCTCACCGATAAGCTCATCTTT.

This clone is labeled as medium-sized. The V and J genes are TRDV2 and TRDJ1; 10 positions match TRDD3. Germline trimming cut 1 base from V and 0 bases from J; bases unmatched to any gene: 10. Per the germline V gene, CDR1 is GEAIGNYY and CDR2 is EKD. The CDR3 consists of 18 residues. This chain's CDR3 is CACDTVGGYQTYTDKLIF. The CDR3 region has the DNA TGTGCCTGTGACACGGTTGGGGGATACCAGACGTACACCGATAAACTCATCTTT.

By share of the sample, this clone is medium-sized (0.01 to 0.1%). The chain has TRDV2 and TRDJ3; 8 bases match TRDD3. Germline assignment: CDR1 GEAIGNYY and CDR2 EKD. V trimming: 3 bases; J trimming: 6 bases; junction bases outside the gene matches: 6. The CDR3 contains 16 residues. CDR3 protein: CACDLMGDPDTRQMFF. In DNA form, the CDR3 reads TGTGCCTGTGACCTAATGGGGGATCCGGACACCCGACAGATGTTTTTC.

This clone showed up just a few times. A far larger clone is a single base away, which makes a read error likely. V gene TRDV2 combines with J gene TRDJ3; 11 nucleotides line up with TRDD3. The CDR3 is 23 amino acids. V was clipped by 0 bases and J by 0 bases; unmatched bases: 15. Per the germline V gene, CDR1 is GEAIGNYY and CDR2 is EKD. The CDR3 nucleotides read TGTGCCTGTGACACCTTTGGACGCTCTGGGGGATACTTCGGCTCCTGGGACACCCGACAGATGTTTTTC. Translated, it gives CACDTFGRSGGYFGSWDTRQMFF.

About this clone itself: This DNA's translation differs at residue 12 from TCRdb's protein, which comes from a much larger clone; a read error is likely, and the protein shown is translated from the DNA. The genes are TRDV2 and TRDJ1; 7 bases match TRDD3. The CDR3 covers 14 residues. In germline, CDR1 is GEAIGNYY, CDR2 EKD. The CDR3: CACDKVGDNDKPIF. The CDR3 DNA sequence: TGTGCCTGTGACAAGGTGGGGGACAACGATAAACCCATCTTT.